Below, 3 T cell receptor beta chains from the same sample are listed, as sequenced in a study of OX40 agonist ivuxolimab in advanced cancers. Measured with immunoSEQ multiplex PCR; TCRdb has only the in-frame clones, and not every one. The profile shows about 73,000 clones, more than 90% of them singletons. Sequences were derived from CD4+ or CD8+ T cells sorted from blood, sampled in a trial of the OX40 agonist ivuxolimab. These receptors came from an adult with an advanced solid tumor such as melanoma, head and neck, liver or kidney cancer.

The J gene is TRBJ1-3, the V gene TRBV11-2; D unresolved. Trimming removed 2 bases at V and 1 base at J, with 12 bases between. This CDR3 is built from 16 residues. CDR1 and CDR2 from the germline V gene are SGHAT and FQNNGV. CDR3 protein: CASSLHFRGSGNTIYF. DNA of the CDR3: TGTGCCAGCAGCTTACATTTCCGGGGTTCTGGAAACACCATATATTTT. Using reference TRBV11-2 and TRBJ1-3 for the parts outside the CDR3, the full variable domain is EAGVAQSPRYKIIEKRQSVAFWCNPISGHATLYWYQQILGQGPKLLIQFQNNGVVDDSQLPKDRFSAERLKGVDSTLKIQPAKLEDSAVYLCASSLHFRGSGNTIYFGEGSWLTVV.

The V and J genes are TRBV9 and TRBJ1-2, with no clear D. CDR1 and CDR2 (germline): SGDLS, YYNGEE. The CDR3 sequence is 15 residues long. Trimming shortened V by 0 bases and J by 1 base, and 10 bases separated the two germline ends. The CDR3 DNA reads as TGTGCCAGCAGCGTAGAGGCAGATTTTAACTATGGCTACACCTTC. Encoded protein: CASSVEADFNYGYTF.

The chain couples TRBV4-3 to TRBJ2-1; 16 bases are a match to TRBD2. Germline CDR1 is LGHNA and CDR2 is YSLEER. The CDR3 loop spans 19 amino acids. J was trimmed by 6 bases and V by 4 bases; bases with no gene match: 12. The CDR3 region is CASSRSGTSGGATANEQFF. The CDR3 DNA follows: TGCGCCAGCAGCCGTTCGGGGACTAGCGGGGGGGCGACCGCCAATGAGCAGTTCTTC.